Below, 32 T cell receptor beta chains from the same sample are listed, as sequenced in a study of cytomegalovirus exposure and HLA in healthy donors. With 60 Vbeta and 13 Jbeta primers, the PCR was carried out. Generated by immunoSEQ multiplex PCR, the TCRdb table keeps only in-frame clones and is missing some. Here the sample spans under 130,000 clones, 76% being singletons. The sequenced material came from PBMCs. These receptors originate from a man aged 40-50 years in good health and CMV-seropositive.

This chain connects TRBV28 to TRBJ2-1; TRBD2 might be the D (5 bases). The length of the CDR3 is 15 residues. Trimming removed 2 bases at V and 7 bases at J, with 15 bases between. The germline CDR1 and CDR2 sequences are MDHEN and SYDVKM. For the CDR3, the DNA is TGTGCCAGCAGTTTACCGGTTGGCGGAGGAAATGAGCAGTTCTTC. Translated: CASSLPVGGGNEQFF.

The chain combines TRBV18 with TRBJ1-1; the D gene is possibly TRBD1 (5 bases). Trimming took 3 bases from V and 3 from J, leaving 8 bases between them. The CDR3 length is 13 residues. Germline-derived CDR1 and CDR2 are KGHSH and LQKENI. CDR3 coding DNA: TGTGCCAGCTCACCCGGGACTCACACTGAAGCTTTCTTT. It encodes CASSPGTHTEAFF.

This clone was found once. The chain couples TRBV29-1 to TRBJ1-2; D gene unclear. This CDR3 contains 14 residues. Trimming stripped 1 base from V and 2 bases from J, with 11 bases between. Germline V lookup: CDR1 SQVTM, CDR2 ANQGSEA. CDR3 protein: CSVEGGLSNYGYTF. Written as DNA, the CDR3 is TGCAGCGTTGAAGGAGGACTTTCGAACTATGGCTACACCTTC.

This chain uses TRBV11-3 with TRBJ2-7; the match to TRBD2 covers 10 bases. The J segment lost 3 bases and the V segment lost 0 bases, leaving 5 bases of the junction unmatched. This CDR3 contains 16 residues. Germline CDR1 reads SGHNT; CDR2 reads YENEEA. The CDR3 sequence is CASSLDGTSEGYEQYF. CDR3 DNA sequence: TGTGCCAGCAGCTTAGATGGGACTAGCGAGGGCTACGAGCAGTACTTC.

V and J are TRBV29-1 and TRBJ2-5; TRBD1 matches at 7 bases. V lost 7 bases, J lost 0 bases, and 11 bases stayed unmatched. The CDR3 length is 15 residues. The germline gives CDR1 SQVTM, CDR2 ANQGSEA. The CDR3 DNA reads TGCAGCGCGACCTACCCGGACAGGAACCAAGAGACCCAGTACTTC. It is translated as CSATYPDRNQETQYF.

This chain uses TRBV12-5 with TRBJ2-5; a possible D gene is TRBD2 (6 bases). With 0 bases removed from V and 7 bases from J, the gap between germline ends came to 18 bases. CDR3 length: 16 residues. Germline V CDR1 and CDR2: LGHNT, FRNRAP. CDR3: CASGLVQAGTWATQYF. The CDR3, as DNA: TGTGCTAGTGGTTTGGTACAGGCAGGGACTTGGGCGACCCAGTACTTC.

The chain employs TRBV4-3 and TRBJ2-7; D might be TRBD1 (8 bases). V was cut by 1 base and J by 2 bases, with 12 bases left in between. Germline assignment: CDR1 LGHNA and CDR2 YSLEER. This CDR3 spans 15 amino acids. The CDR3 is CASSQAQGGPYEQYF. CDR3 nucleotide sequence: TGCGCCAGCAGCCAAGCACAGGGGGGGCCCTACGAGCAGTACTTC.

The chain employs TRBV5-1 and TRBJ2-2; TRBD1 matches 7 bases. The CDR3 runs 14 residues. V lost 0 bases, J lost 7 bases, and 3 bases stayed unmatched. The germline gives CDR1 SGHRS, CDR2 YFSETQ. CDR3 loop: CASSLDRGGGELFF. CDR3 nucleotides: TGCGCCAGCAGCTTGGACAGGGGCGGCGGGGAGCTGTTTTTT.

This rearrangement joins TRBV14 to TRBJ2-2; TRBD2 is a possible D gene (5 bases). The CDR3 has 16 residues. Trimming pared 6 bases from V and 6 bases from J, leaving 20 bases between. Germline lookup yields CDR1 SGHDN and CDR2 FVKESK. This CDR3 reads CASSSALAWAAGELFF. CDR3 DNA sequence: TGTGCCAGCAGTTCTGCCTTAGCGTGGGCCGCCGGGGAGCTGTTTTTT.

The chain couples TRBV6-5 to TRBJ1-2; no firm D call. CDR3 length: 11 amino acids. V was shortened by 7 bases and J by 10 bases, with 13 bases between the two germline ends. CDR1 MNHEY and CDR2 SVGAGI come from the germline V gene. The CDR3 reads CASTKGLYYTF. The CDR3 nucleotides are TGTGCCAGCACCAAAGGACTGTACTACACCTTC.

This rearrangement joins TRBV9 to TRBJ2-2; 10 bases agree with TRBD2. J was trimmed by 7 bases and V by 2 bases; bases with no gene match: 5. The CDR3 is 15 residues long. Germline CDR1 is SGDLS and CDR2 is YYNGEE. DNA of the CDR3: TGTGCCAGCAGCGTCTTGCTAGCGGGAGTCGGGGAGCTGTTTTTT. Translating it yields CASSVLLAGVGELFF.

This chain connects TRBV5-1 to TRBJ2-7; 8 positions agree with TRBD1. V lost 4 bases to trimming and J lost 0 bases; unmatched junction nucleotides: 6. The germline CDR1 and CDR2 sequences are SGHRS and YFSETQ. This CDR3 region has 15 residues. The CDR3 DNA reads as TGCGCCAGCAGCCTACAGGGACAGGTCTCCTACGAGCAGTACTTC. It specifies CASSLQGQVSYEQYF.

The chain combines TRBV6-1 with TRBJ1-4; TRBD1 is a possible D gene (6 bases). Trimming removed 5 bases from V and 8 bases from J, with 18 bases in between. Germline CDR1 MNHNS, CDR2 SASEGT. The CDR3 covers 15 residues. CDR3 loop: CASSPLQGRGEKLFF. The DNA for the CDR3 is TGTGCCAGCAGTCCACTTCAGGGGAGGGGCGAAAAACTGTTTTTT.

The sample holds a few counts of this clone. The J gene is TRBJ2-6, the V gene TRBV18; 9 positions agree with TRBD2. Trimming at V came to 2 bases and at J to 0 bases, leaving 8 bases not matched to a gene. The CDR3 consists of 19 residues. Germline CDR1 reads KGHSH; CDR2 reads LQKENI. CDR3 DNA: TGTGCCAGCTCACCAGGCCTAGCGGGACAGCTCTCTGGGGCCAACGTCCTGACTTTC. This translates into CASSPGLAGQLSGANVLTF.

The chain couples TRBV27 to TRBJ1-2; 7 positions agree with TRBD1. After removal of 5 bases from V and 4 bases from J, the junction contained 13 bases not matched to a gene. The CDR3 extends over 16 amino acids. CDR1 is MNHEY and CDR2 is SMNVEV in the germline V gene (reference sequence). The chain's CDR3 is CASSLNPGQRFYGYTF. The CDR3 coding sequence is TGTGCCAGCAGTCTGAATCCGGGACAGCGATTCTATGGCTACACCTTC.

This chain links TRBV2 with TRBJ2-5; 10 bases fit TRBD2. This CDR3 has 13 amino acids. V shed 8 bases and J 4 bases; nucleotides not matched to a gene: 4. The germline V gene has CDR1 SNHLY and CDR2 FYNNEI. The CDR3 DNA sequence: TGTGCCAGCGCTAGCGGGAGAAGAGAGACCCAGTACTTC. Its protein product is CASASGRRETQYF.

The V and J genes are TRBV5-6 and TRBJ2-7; a weak D match, TRBD1 (5 bases). Between the trimmed V and J ends, which lost 0 bases and 6 bases, there was a span of 10 bases. In germline, CDR1 is SGHDT, CDR2 YYEEEE. This CDR3 is 13 amino acids long. The CDR3 sequence is CASSLGRVSEQYF. CDR3 sequence (DNA): TGTGCCAGCAGCTTGGGCAGGGTTAGCGAGCAGTACTTC.

The rearrangement links TRBV11-2 to TRBJ1-2; tentatively, D is TRBD1 (5 bases). Germline V CDR1 and CDR2: SGHAT, FQNNGV. The germline V and J ends were trimmed by 2 bases and 0 bases, with 10 bases remaining between them. The CDR3 is made up of 15 amino acids. This CDR3 reads CASSLLSRANYGYTF. The CDR3 DNA sequence: TGTGCCAGCAGCTTACTCTCCAGGGCTAACTATGGCTACACCTTC.

This clone was observed a single time. The chain carries TRBV7-6 and TRBJ2-3; 7 positions agree with TRBD1. The germline V gene has CDR1 SGHVS and CDR2 FNYEAQ. V shed 7 bases and J 10 bases; nucleotides not matched to a gene: 20. The CDR3 contains 16 residues. CDR3 sequence (DNA): TGTGCCAGCACCCAATCTCCTGAGGGGGCCCCGGACCCGCAGTATTTT. Translation: CASTQSPEGAPDPQYF.

The chain couples TRBV18 to TRBJ2-7; a possible D gene is TRBD1 (6 bases). The germline gives CDR1 KGHSH, CDR2 LQKENI. With 2 bases removed from V and 4 bases from J, the gap between germline ends came to 9 bases. The CDR3 sequence is 13 residues long. The CDR3 region has the DNA TGTGCCAGCTCACCATTACAGGGATACGAGCAGTACTTC. Translation gives CASSPLQGYEQYF.

This clone was seen a single time. In the same sample, other DNA sequences code for this CDR3. The chain is built from TRBV29-1 and TRBJ2-1; maybe TRBD2 (5 bases). V lost 7 bases and J lost 3, with 10 bases in between. Germline V CDR1 and CDR2: SQVTM, ANQGSEA. The CDR3 runs 12 residues. The CDR3 loop reads CSGGLNYNEQFF. The CDR3 DNA is TGCAGCGGAGGGCTGAACTACAATGAGCAGTTCTTC.

The CDR3 nucleotides are TGTGCCATCGGGGGACAGAAGGACTATGGCTACACCTTC. Translation gives CAIGGQKDYGYTF. V is TRBV10-3 and J is TRBJ1-2, with 7 bases aligning to TRBD1. Germline CDR1 is ENHRY and CDR2 is SYGVKD. Trimming cost V 8 bases and J 3 bases; bases outside gene matches: 6. CDR3 length equals 13 residues.

This clone was detected a few times. The genes are TRBV19 and TRBJ1-2; D is perhaps TRBD1 (6 bases). The CDR3 spans 13 residues. V was pared by 4 bases and J by 3 bases, with 9 bases between. Germline CDR1 reads LNHDA; CDR2 reads SQIVND (reference sequence). The CDR3 DNA reads TGTGCCAGTAGTAACGGACAGTACTATGGCTACACCTTC. As protein: CASSNGQYYGYTF.

CDR3 nucleotide sequence: TGTGCCAGCAGCAAAGGGACAGCCTCTGGGCAGTACTTC. As protein: CASSKGTASGQYF. The V call is TRBV9, the J call TRBJ2-7; 7 positions match TRBD1. Germline V gene sequence: CDR1 SGDLS, CDR2 YYNGEE. Trimming removed 4 bases from V and 9 bases from J; junction bases left unmatched: 10. The CDR3 spans 13 residues.

This chain joins TRBV7-9 and TRBJ2-5; 7 bases map to TRBD1. Germline V gene lookup returns CDR1 SEHNR and CDR2 FQNEAQ (reference sequence). The length of the CDR3 is 15 residues. Trimming cost V 5 bases and J 2 bases; bases outside gene matches: 8. DNA of the CDR3: TGTGCCAGCAGCGCGACGGACAGGTCACAAGAGACCCAGTACTTC. It is translated as CASSATDRSQETQYF.

This clone was seen more than once but under ten times. The V call is TRBV7-2, the J call TRBJ1-5; 9 bases are a match to TRBD1. Per germline, CDR1 SGHTA and CDR2 FQGNSA. The length of the CDR3 is 13 residues. V lost 3 bases, J lost 7 bases, and 1 base stayed unmatched. CDR3 coding DNA: TGTGCCAGCAGCTTGACAGGGGGACAGCCCCAGCATTTT. This gives the protein CASSLTGGQPQHF.

The J gene is TRBJ1-2, the V gene TRBV28; maybe TRBD1 (6 bases). There are 14 residues in the CDR3. CDR1 is MDHEN, CDR2 SYDVKM, per germline. V lost 4 bases and J 5 bases, leaving 14 bases between the germline ends. CDR3: CASSSRGARYGYTF. CDR3 nucleotides: TGTGCCAGCAGTTCCCGGGGGGCGCGATATGGCTACACCTTC.

This clone was seen only a few times. The CDR3 DNA sequence: TGTGCCAGCAGCTTGTTTGGGGCAGGGGGCACCGGGGAGCTGTTTTTT. This codes for CASSLFGAGGTGELFF. The rearrangement joins TRBV5-6 to TRBJ2-2, with 7 nucleotides matching TRBD1. Per germline, CDR1 SGHDT and CDR2 YYEEEE. With V trimmed by 1 base and J by 4 bases, 7 bases remained unmatched. CDR3 length equals 16 residues.

The V and J genes are TRBV2 and TRBJ1-6; the match to TRBD1 covers 7 bases. Trimming removed 6 bases from V and 3 bases from J; junction bases left unmatched: 14. There are 18 residues in the CDR3. Germline V gives CDR1 SNHLY, CDR2 FYNNEI. The CDR3 DNA reads TGTGCCAGCAGGGAAAGACTCAGACAGGGCCTCTATAATTCACCCCTCCACTTT. Protein product: CASRERLRQGLYNSPLHF.

The sample holds a few counts of this clone. The junction shows a germline mismatch at one end, possibly a read error. The chain joins TRBV28 to TRBJ2-6, with a tentative D call TRBD1 (6 bases). Germline lookup yields CDR1 MDHEN and CDR2 SYDVKM. This CDR3 contains 19 residues. CDR3 sequence reads: CASRNKGVEGLSGANGLTF. The DNA of the CDR3 is TGTGCCAGCCGAAATAAGGGGGTCGAGGGTCTCTCTGGGGCCAACGGCCTGACTTTC. Full variable domain (outside the CDR3, taken from reference TRBV28 and TRBJ2-6): DVKVTQSSRYLVKRTGEKVFLECVQDMDHENMFWYRQDPGLGLRLIYFSYDVKMKEKGDIPEGYSVSREKKERFSLILESASTNQTSMYLCASRNKGVEGLSGANGLTFGAGSRLTVL.

In this sample, this clone turned up once. The rearrangement links TRBV19 to TRBJ2-3; perhaps TRBD1 as D (6 bases). This CDR3 is 13 amino acids long. Germline V gene sequence: CDR1 LNHDA, CDR2 SQIVND (reference sequence). V was shortened by 4 bases and J by 5 bases, with 10 bases between the two germline ends. This chain's CDR3 is CASSTHREDTQYF. The CDR3 region has the DNA TGTGCCAGTAGTACCCACAGGGAAGATACGCAGTATTTT.

This rearrangement joins TRBV5-6 to TRBJ1-2, with D maybe TRBD1 (5 bases). V lost 0 bases to trimming and J lost 7 bases, with 22 bases between them. Germline V lookup: CDR1 SGHDT, CDR2 YYEEEE. The CDR3 sequence is 17 residues long. As DNA, the CDR3 is TGTGCCAGCAGCTTGGAGCCTCGGGCGGGGACCACTGGTGGCTACACCTTC. Residues: CASSLEPRAGTTGGYTF.